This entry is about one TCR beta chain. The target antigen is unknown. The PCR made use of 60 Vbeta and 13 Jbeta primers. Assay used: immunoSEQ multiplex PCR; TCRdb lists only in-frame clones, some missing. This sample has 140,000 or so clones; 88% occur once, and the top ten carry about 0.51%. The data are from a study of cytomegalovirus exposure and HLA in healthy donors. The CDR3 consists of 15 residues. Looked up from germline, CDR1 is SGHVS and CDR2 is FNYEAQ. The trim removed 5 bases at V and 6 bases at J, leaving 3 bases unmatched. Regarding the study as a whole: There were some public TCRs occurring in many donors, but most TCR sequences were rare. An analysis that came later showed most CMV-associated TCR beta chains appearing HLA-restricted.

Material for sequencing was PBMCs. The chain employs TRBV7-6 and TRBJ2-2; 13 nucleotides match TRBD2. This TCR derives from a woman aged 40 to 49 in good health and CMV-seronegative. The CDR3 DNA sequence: TGTGCCAGCAGCCCGGGACTAGCGGGACCCGGGGAGCTGTTTTTT. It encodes CASSPGLAGPGELFF.